The 27 T cell receptor beta chains listed next were all sequenced from one sample in a study of blood T cell repertoires in COVID-19. Clones were sequenced by immunoSEQ multiplex PCR, and TCRdb holds only the in-frame ones, with some missing. Among 220,000 or so clones listed, 90% were seen once. The specimen sequenced was PBMCs or T cells enriched from blood (not recorded which). The receptor set was obtained from a man aged 45 to 65 who had been exposed to COVID-19.

This chain joins TRBV1 and TRBJ2-3; the listed D gene, TRBD2, was not tested against the DNA. TRBV1 is designated a pseudogene. This CDR3 comprises 16 residues. The CDR3 nucleotides are TGCACCAGCAGCCACCGACTAACCTCTAGCACAGATACGCAGTATTTT. Translation gives CTSSHRLTSSTDTQYF.

The chain uses TRBV24-1 and TRBJ1-3; D is unclear. Germline CDR1 and CDR2: KGHDR and SFDVKD. Trimming left V 4 bases short and J 0 bases short, with 9 bases between. The CDR3 is made up of 15 amino acids. The CDR3 DNA reads as TGTGCCACCAGTGACTCGACAATCTCTGGAAACACCATATATTTT. This translates into CATSDSTISGNTIYF.

The table lists this clone with a count of one. This chain uses TRBV28 with TRBJ1-3, with D unclear. V lost 3 bases, J lost 0 bases, and 6 bases lay in between. The CDR3 extends over 14 amino acids. The germline gives CDR1 MDHEN, CDR2 SYDVKM. The CDR3 here is CASSFTVSGNTIYF. The CDR3 nucleotides read TGTGCCAGCAGTTTTACGGTCTCTGGAAACACCATATATTTT.

The rearrangement uses TRBV6-6 and TRBJ1-3, with D perhaps matching TRBD1 (6 bases). This CDR3 is built from 16 residues. Germline loops: CDR1 MNHNY, CDR2 SVGAGI (reference sequence). V was trimmed by 6 bases and J by 4 bases, leaving 19 bases between them. For the CDR3, the DNA is TGTGCCAGCAGGAGCATCACAGGGTTGTTAGGAAACACCATATATTTT. It yields the protein CASRSITGLLGNTIYF.

The chain joins TRBV5-1 to TRBJ1-2; D perhaps matches TRBD1 (6 bases). Trimming cost V 5 bases and J 0 bases, with 8 bases left between them. The CDR3 contains 13 residues. Germline CDR1 is SGHRS and CDR2 is YFSETQ. CDR3 DNA: TGCGCCAGCAGGGACAGCGCTAACTATGGCTACACCTTC. This gives the protein CASRDSANYGYTF.

The chain carries TRBV5-1 and TRBJ2-1; 7 bases match TRBD1. V was clipped by 3 bases and J by 7 bases; unmatched bases: 4. The germline CDR1 and CDR2 sequences are SGHRS and YFSETQ. This CDR3 comprises 13 residues. The chain's CDR3 is CASSSQGENEQFF. The CDR3 region has the DNA TGCGCCAGCAGCTCCCAGGGGGAAAATGAGCAGTTCTTC.

This chain uses TRBV5-4 with TRBJ2-5, with D maybe TRBD2 (5 bases). The CDR3 has 14 amino acids. Trimming left V 0 bases short and J 3 bases short, with 9 bases between. In germline, CDR1 is SGHNT, CDR2 YYREEE (reference sequence). The CDR3 loop reads CASSLGRVKETQYF. The CDR3 nucleotides read TGTGCCAGCAGCTTGGGGCGGGTTAAAGAGACCCAGTACTTC.

The J gene is TRBJ2-1, the V gene TRBV6-4; TRBD2 aligns across 9 bases. Germline V lookup: CDR1 MRHNA, CDR2 SNTAGT. The CDR3 length is 16 residues. Trimming cost V 0 bases and J 8 bases; bases outside gene matches: 8. CDR3: CASSDSYSGSGDEQFF. The DNA of the CDR3 is TGTGCCAGCAGTGACTCGTATAGCGGGAGTGGCGATGAGCAGTTCTTC.

The rearrangement joins TRBV7-9 to TRBJ2-2; 8 bases are shared with TRBD1. The CDR3 contains 15 residues. The V gene's germline CDR1 is SEHNR and CDR2 FQNEAQ (reference sequence). V lost 5 bases and J lost 6; bases outside the gene matches: 8. The CDR3 DNA reads as TGTGCCAGCAGCACCCTACTACAGGGGGCCGGGGAGCTGTTTTTT. Translated: CASSTLLQGAGELFF.

V is TRBV23-1 and J is TRBJ2-7, with a tentative D call TRBD2 (5 bases). TRBV23-1 is an open reading frame whose function is uncertain. The V and J ends lost 8 bases and 1 base respectively, with 21 bases between them. The CDR3 totals 16 residues. The CDR3 DNA follows: TGCGCCAGCCCGAGAGTCGGAGGTTACCATTCCTACGAGCAGTACGTC. It yields the protein CASPRVGGYHSYEQYV.

This chain links TRBV9 with TRBJ2-7; TRBD2 matches 9 bases. Germline trimming cut 0 bases from V and 6 bases from J; bases unmatched to any gene: 10. The CDR3 has 16 amino acids. Germline CDR1 SGDLS, CDR2 YYNGEE. The CDR3: CASSVDRSGGPCEQYF. CDR3 nucleotides: TGTGCCAGCAGCGTAGATCGTAGCGGGGGACCCTGCGAGCAGTACTTC.

Points on this clone: A junction boundary mismatches the germline segment, possibly from a read error. The sample holds other DNA sequences that translate to the same CDR3. The chain uses TRBV7-2 and TRBJ2-3; the D gene is possibly TRBD2 (5 bases). The CDR3 has 14 amino acids. CDR1 is SGHTA, CDR2 FQGNSA, per germline. CDR3 nucleotides: TGTGCCAGCAGCTTAGTCAGCGGCACGGATACGCAGTATTTT. This sequence encodes CASSLVSGTDTQYF.

The chain couples TRBV3-1 (or the pseudogene TRBV3-2) to TRBJ1-5, with D perhaps matching TRBD1 (6 bases). The CDR3 runs 17 residues. Germline V gives CDR1 LGHDT, CDR2 YNNKEL (reference sequence). Trimming left V 0 bases short and J 6 bases short, with 18 bases between. CDR3 DNA: TGTGCCAGCAGCCAAGATCCGACCGGGACAAACGGTCAGCCCCAGCATTTT. Protein sequence: CASSQDPTGTNGQPQHF.

This sequence joins TRBV7-9 and TRBJ1-2, with D perhaps TRBD1 (5 bases). Per the germline V gene, CDR1 is SEHNR and CDR2 is FQNEAQ (reference sequence). The CDR3 has 16 amino acids. V dropped 5 bases and J dropped 5 bases, with 21 bases sitting between them. For the CDR3, the DNA is TGTGCCAGCAGCGAAGGGGATCGGTCCCCTTTGTATGGCTACACCTTC. It codes for CASSEGDRSPLYGYTF.

Written as DNA, the CDR3 is TGTGCCAGCAGCCTGAAGCCAACGGGAGCACAGGACGCCTACGAGCAGTACTTC. Translation gives CASSLKPTGAQDAYEQYF. V gene TRBV5-8 combines with J gene TRBJ2-7; tentative D call: TRBD2 (6 bases). V lost 4 bases and J 2 bases, leaving 25 bases between the germline ends. Germline CDR1 and CDR2: SGHTS and YDEGEE. There are 18 residues in the CDR3.

V usage is TRBV11-3 and J usage is TRBJ2-3; 10 nucleotides agree with TRBD1. Trimming removed 5 bases from V and 4 bases from J; junction bases left unmatched: 9. The CDR3 contains 16 residues. CDR1 SGHNT and CDR2 YENEEA come from the germline V gene. The CDR3 region has the DNA TGTGCCAGCAGCAAACGGACAGGGGGAGCGGCAGATACGCAGTATTTT. Amino acid sequence: CASSKRTGGAADTQYF.

A note on this clone: The same CDR3 arises from other DNA sequences in this sample as well. The V call is TRBV7-9, the J call TRBJ1-2; TRBD1 aligns across 7 bases. V was clipped by 3 bases and J by 7 bases; unmatched bases: 5. Germline lookup yields CDR1 SEHNR and CDR2 FQNEAQ (reference sequence). The CDR3 contains 13 residues. In DNA form, the CDR3 reads TGTGCCAGCAGCTTCACAGGGGATGGTGGCTACACCTTC. Its translation: CASSFTGDGGYTF.

This clone was counted once. This chain uses TRBV5-1 with TRBJ1-1; tentative D call: TRBD1 (6 bases). Germline-derived CDR1 and CDR2 are SGHRS and YFSETQ. The CDR3 has 14 amino acids. V lost 2 bases to trimming and J lost 0 bases, with 8 bases between them. CDR3: CASSFQGLNTEAFF. The CDR3 nucleotides are TGCGCCAGCAGCTTTCAGGGGCTGAACACTGAAGCTTTCTTT.

This clone was seen a single time. The gene calls are TRBV7-2 and TRBJ2-1; unclear D gene. The V gene's germline CDR1 is SGHTA and CDR2 FQGNSA. This CDR3 region has 13 residues. V was cut by 4 bases and J by 0 bases, with 4 bases left in between. The CDR3 region is CASSSNSYNEQFF. The CDR3 DNA reads as TGTGCCAGCAGCTCTAACTCCTACAATGAGCAGTTCTTC.

The table lists this clone with a count of one. The chain has TRBV28 and TRBJ1-2, with 8 bases matching TRBD1. Per the germline V gene, CDR1 is MDHEN and CDR2 is SYDVKM. The CDR3 covers 16 residues. V gave up 6 bases and J gave up 2 bases; unmatched junction bases: 11. CDR3 loop: CASSGRSTGVNYGYTF. CDR3 DNA: TGTGCCAGCAGCGGGCGTTCGACAGGGGTAAACTATGGCTACACCTTC.

For this clone: The sample carries other DNA sequences with the same CDR3. The rearrangement links TRBV30 to TRBJ1-1; D not certain. Deletions cut 0 bases from V and 1 base from J, with 6 bases between. The V gene's germline CDR1 is GTSNPN and CDR2 SVGIG (reference sequence). The CDR3 runs to 13 residues. The CDR3 DNA reads as TGTGCCTGGAGTGTACGAGGGAACACTGAAGCTTTCTTT. It encodes CAWSVRGNTEAFF.

The chain uses TRBV9 and TRBJ2-7; 9 bases fit TRBD1. The CDR3 is 16 residues long. V was pared by 4 bases and J by 7 bases, with 15 bases of the junction left unmatched. Germline V gene sequence: CDR1 SGDLS, CDR2 YYNGEE. The CDR3 protein is CASSTDPGQGDMEQYV. In nucleotides, the CDR3 is TGTGCCAGCAGCACCGATCCGGGACAGGGAGATATGGAGCAGTACGTC.

The J gene is TRBJ1-1, the V gene TRBV6-5; D might be TRBD1 (6 bases). Germline CDR1 reads MNHEY; CDR2 reads SVGAGI. The germline V and J ends were trimmed by 2 bases and 9 bases, with 10 bases remaining between them. The CDR3 is made up of 12 amino acids. CDR3 sequence reads: CASSYQGTQAFF. The CDR3 DNA reads TGTGCCAGCAGTTACCAGGGGACCCAAGCTTTCTTT.

The chain links TRBV15 to TRBJ2-3, with 7 bases identical to TRBD1. The junction had 6 bases not matched to a gene; V was cut back by 0 bases and J by 3 bases. The CDR3 loop spans 16 amino acids. The germline V gene encodes CDR1 LNHNV and CDR2 YYDKDF (reference sequence). The CDR3 spells CATSREPTGWTDTQYF. Here the CDR3 DNA reads TGTGCCACCAGCAGAGAACCGACAGGGTGGACAGATACGCAGTATTTT.

This clone was counted between two and nine times. This rearrangement joins TRBV7-2 to TRBJ2-7; TRBD2 matches 7 bases. CDR1 and CDR2 from the germline V gene are SGHTA and FQGNSA. V was pared by 3 bases and J by 1 base, with 6 bases of the junction left unmatched. There are 15 residues in the CDR3. DNA for the CDR3: TGTGCCAGCAGCTTGGGAGGGTACCAGTCCTACGAGCAGTACGTC. Its translation is CASSLGGYQSYEQYV.

The rearrangement joins TRBV7-3 to TRBJ2-7; 7 positions match TRBD1. With V trimmed by 5 bases and J by 5 bases, 9 bases remained unmatched. The CDR3 extends over 14 amino acids. CDR1 and CDR2 from the germline V gene are SGHTA and FQGTGA. The CDR3 DNA reads TGTGCCAGCAGCATGACAGGGAGAGGCGACGAGCAGTACTTC. Protein sequence: CASSMTGRGDEQYF.

V gene TRBV5-1 combines with J gene TRBJ1-3; D may be TRBD1 (5 bases). From germline, CDR1 is SGHRS and CDR2 YFSETQ. This CDR3 region has 16 residues. V was cut by 2 bases and J by 2 bases, with 14 bases left in between. Here the CDR3 reads CASSLTTDGTGNTIYF. CDR3 in DNA: TGCGCCAGCAGCTTAACGACAGACGGCACTGGAAACACCATATATTTT.